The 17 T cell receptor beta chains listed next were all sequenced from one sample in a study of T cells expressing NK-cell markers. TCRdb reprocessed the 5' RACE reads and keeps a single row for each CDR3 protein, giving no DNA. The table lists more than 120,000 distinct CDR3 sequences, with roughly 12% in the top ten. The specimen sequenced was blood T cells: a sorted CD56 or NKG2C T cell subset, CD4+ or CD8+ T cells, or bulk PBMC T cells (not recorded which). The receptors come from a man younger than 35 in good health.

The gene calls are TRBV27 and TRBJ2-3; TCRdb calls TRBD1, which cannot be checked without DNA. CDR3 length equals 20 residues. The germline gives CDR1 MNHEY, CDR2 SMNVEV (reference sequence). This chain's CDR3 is CASSWQGTGGLVAGVSTQYF.

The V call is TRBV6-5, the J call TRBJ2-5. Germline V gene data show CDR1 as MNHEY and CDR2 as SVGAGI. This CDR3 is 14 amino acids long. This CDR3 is CASSYSARKETQYF.

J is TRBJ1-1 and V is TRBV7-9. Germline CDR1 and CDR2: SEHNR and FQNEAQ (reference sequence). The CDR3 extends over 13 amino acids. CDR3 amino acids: CASSINRGTEAFF.

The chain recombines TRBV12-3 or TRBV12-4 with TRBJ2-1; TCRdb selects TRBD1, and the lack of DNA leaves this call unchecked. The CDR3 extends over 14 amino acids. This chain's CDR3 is CASTQQRIGTGEFF.

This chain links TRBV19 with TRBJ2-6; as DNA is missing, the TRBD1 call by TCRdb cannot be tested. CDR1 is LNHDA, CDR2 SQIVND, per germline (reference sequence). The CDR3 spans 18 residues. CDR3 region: CASTALGRRPAGANVLTF.

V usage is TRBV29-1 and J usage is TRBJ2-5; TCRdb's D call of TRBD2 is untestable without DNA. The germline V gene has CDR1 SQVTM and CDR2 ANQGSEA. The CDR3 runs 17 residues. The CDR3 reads CSVPPGLADLTGLTQYF.

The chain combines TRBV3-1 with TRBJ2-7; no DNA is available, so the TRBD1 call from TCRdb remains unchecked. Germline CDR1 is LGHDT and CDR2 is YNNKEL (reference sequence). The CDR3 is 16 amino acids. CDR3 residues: CASSLGWDRETYEQYF.

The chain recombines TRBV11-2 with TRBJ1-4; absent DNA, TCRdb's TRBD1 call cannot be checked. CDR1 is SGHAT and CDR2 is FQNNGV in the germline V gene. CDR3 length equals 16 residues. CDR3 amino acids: CASSLIGTGRTEKLFF. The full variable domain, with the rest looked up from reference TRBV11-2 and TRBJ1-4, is EAGVAQSPRYKIIEKRQSVAFWCNPISGHATLYWYQQILGQGPKLLIQFQNNGVVDDSQLPKDRFSAERLKGVDSTLKIQPAKLEDSAVYLCASSLIGTGRTEKLFFGSGTQLSVL.

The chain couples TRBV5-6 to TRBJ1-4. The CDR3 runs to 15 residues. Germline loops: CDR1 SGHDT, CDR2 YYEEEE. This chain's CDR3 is CASSFRDSEGEKLFF. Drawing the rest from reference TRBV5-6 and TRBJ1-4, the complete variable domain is DAGVTQSPTHLIKTRGQQVTLRCSPKSGHDTVSWYQQALGQGPQFIFQYYEEEERQRGNFPDRFSGHQFPNYSSELNVNALLLGDSALYLCASSFRDSEGEKLFFGSGTQLSVL.

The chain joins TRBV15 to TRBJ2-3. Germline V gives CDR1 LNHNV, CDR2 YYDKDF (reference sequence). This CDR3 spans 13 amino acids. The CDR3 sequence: CATSDGGTDTQYF.

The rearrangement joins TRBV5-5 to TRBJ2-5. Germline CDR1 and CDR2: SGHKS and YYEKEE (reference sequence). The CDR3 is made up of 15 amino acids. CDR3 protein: CASSADHLYQETQYF.

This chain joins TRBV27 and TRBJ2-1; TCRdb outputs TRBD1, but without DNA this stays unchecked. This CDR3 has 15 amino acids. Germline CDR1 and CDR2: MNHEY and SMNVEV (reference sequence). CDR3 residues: CASSRGTGGLNEQFF.

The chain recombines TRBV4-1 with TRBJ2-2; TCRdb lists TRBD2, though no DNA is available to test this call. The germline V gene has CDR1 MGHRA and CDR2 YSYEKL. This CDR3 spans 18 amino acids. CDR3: CASSQDSASAAGTGELFF.

Here the CDR3 reads CATSDLHSLSTDTQYF. The chain combines TRBV24-1 with TRBJ2-3. CDR3 length: 16 residues. In germline, CDR1 is KGHDR, CDR2 SFDVKD.

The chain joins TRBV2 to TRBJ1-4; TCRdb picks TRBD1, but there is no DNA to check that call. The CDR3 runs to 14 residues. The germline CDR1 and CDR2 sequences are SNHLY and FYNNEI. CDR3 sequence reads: CASRPGATNEKLFF.

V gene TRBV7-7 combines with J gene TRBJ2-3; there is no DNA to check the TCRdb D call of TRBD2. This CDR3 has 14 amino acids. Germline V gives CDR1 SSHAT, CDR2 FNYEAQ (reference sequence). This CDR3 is CASSRASRTDTQYF.

CDR3 sequence: CSVAGPSSYNEQFF. The chain uses TRBV20-1 and TRBJ2-1; TCRdb's assignment of TRBD1 cannot be checked, as there is no DNA. In germline, CDR1 is DFQATT, CDR2 SNEGSKA (reference sequence). The CDR3 totals 14 residues.